This TCR beta chain came from a study of CXCR3-negative and CXCR3-positive naive CD8 T cells (dated by TCRdb to between 2017 and 2020). About the full investigation: In total, 130 million to 150 million TRB reads were obtained, which works out to roughly 1.5 +/- 0.3 million reads per library. Naive subsets from 5 or 6 donors and memory cells from 3 donors were included in the TRBV-TRBJ cluster analysis. Diversity and physicochemical repertoire analyses covered 10 to 11 donors pooled from two independent experiments. Summary of the overall study and its limitations: Naive CXCR3-negative and CXCR3-positive cells from the same donor showed similar TRBV-TRBJ usage, whereas memory cells showed distinct patterns. Repertoire diversity was comparably high in both naive subsets but much lower in memory CD8+ T cells. Because surface CD5, which is linked to self-reactivity in mice, was comparable between the naive subsets, TCR interaction strength was also inferred from the physicochemical properties of TRB CDR3s. CXCR3 expression partially decreased after cryopreservation, so most assays used freshly isolated PBMCs. Compared with CXCR3-negative naive cells, CXCR3-positive naive cells had TRB CDR3s with higher hydrophobicity (lower Kidera factor 4), lower energy, and higher strength and volume indices.

CDR1 and CDR2 were assigned from the germline V gene as LGHNA and YSLEER. From the cysteine up to the phenylalanine, the CDR3 has a length of 15 residues. No DNA sequence is on record. Instrument on record: NextSeq 550. The Human TCR Profiling Kit (MiLaboratory) was used to make UMI-labeled 5' RACE TRB cDNA libraries. The full amount of extracted RNA was used for cDNA synthesis, and the full amount of resulting cDNA was used for PCR amplification. Libraries were prepared in parallel with an identical number of PCR cycles. Per the original workflow: About 53,000 +/- 9,400 unique UMI-labeled TRB cDNA molecules per library were extracted with MIGEC and MiXCR, with at least two reads per UMI required. On average, each library contained roughly 40,000 +/- 10,000 functional in-frame TRB CDR3 nucleotide clonotypes without stop codons. After downsampling to 5000 UMI-labeled TRB molecules per sample, diversity metrics such as normalized Shannon-Wiener and Chao1 were calculated in VDJtools. VDJtools computed clonotype-size-weighted physicochemical properties of the central five CDR3 residues: interaction energy, strength, volume and Kidera factor 4. Through TCRdb reprocessing, the reads give one entry per CDR3 protein sequence; DNA is omitted. TCRdb's processing, not the authors' own work, is the source of the V and J calls. The sample table includes around 95,000 distinct CDR3 sequences. The ten largest clones take up approximately 1.1% of the sample.

Of note for this clonotype: Its specific antigen is unknown.

Each CD8+ T cell subset was flow-sorted in triplicate, and approximately 280,000 cells per subset were placed directly into RLT lysis buffer. To exclude memory contaminants, naive CD8+ T cells were stringently defined as CD45RO-CCR7+CD27+CD95-. Peripheral blood mononuclear cells were isolated from buffy coats by standard density gradient centrifugation. Naive CXCR3-negative and CXCR3-positive CD8+ T cells were flow-sorted on a FACSAria III. An RNeasy Mini Kit was used to extract total RNA from the sorted cells. The sequenced material came from naive CXCR3+ CD8+ T cells from blood. Explained via the paper, the cell subset or site label denotes: CD45RO-CCR7+CD27+CD95- naive CD8+ T cells expressing CXCR3 (TNR3+). The rearrangement joined TRBV4-3 to TRBJ1-1. The receptor was isolated from a human donor in good health. Some clones in this sample may be carry-over from other donors' samples. The CDR3 here reads CASSQDRTMNTEAFF.